This T cell receptor (beta chain) appears in the sequencing data of a study of blood T cell repertoires in COVID-19. Background on the study: Specimens from acute and convalescent COVID-19 originated in the United States, Italy and Spain. T cells, B-cell-depleted T cells, or PBMCs supplied cDNA or gDNA.

Under the authors' procedure: Researchers report that nucleated cell counts were estimated from reference gene primer amplification. Repertoires were generated with immunoSEQ multiplex PCR, while TCRdb's copy carries only in-frame clones and drops some. V and J calls and clone size are as listed in that table; D and trimming were resolved from the DNA. Of about 58,000 clones in the sample, over 70% were seen once. J lost 8 bases, V lost 6 bases, and 7 bases had no gene match. The CDR3 sequence is 13 residues long. This rearrangement joins TRBV12-3 or TRBV12-4 to TRBJ1-2; 9 positions agree with TRBD1. This receptor was taken from a human donor in a cohort sampled during active COVID-19. The sample comprised peripheral blood. CDR3 sequence reads: CASSHRGREGYTF. The CDR3 nucleotides are TGTGCCAGCAGCCACAGGGGGCGTGAGGGCTACACCTTC.